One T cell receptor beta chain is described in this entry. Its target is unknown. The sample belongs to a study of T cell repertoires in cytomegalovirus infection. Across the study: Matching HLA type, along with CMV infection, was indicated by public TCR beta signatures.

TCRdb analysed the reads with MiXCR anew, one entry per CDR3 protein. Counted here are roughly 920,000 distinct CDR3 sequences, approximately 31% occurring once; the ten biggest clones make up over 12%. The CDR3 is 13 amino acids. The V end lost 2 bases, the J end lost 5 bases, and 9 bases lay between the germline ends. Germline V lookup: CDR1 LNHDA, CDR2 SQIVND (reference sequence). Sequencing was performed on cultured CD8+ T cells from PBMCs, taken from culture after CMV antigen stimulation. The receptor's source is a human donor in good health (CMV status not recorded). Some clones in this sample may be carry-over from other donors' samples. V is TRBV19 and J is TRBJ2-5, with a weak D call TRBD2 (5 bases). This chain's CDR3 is CASSIKAAETQYF. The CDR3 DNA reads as TGTGCCAGTAGTATAAAAGCGGCGGAGACCCAGTACTTC. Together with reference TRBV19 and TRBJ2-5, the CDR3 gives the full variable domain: DGGITQSPKYLFRKEGQNVTLSCEQNLNHDAMYWYRQDPGQGLRLIYYSQIVNDFQKGDIAEGYSVSREKKESFPLTVTSAQKNPTAFYLCASSIKAAETQYFGPGTRLLVL.